Listed below are T cell receptor beta chains from one sample, sequenced in a study of cytomegalovirus exposure and HLA in healthy donors. Libraries were prepared by immunoSEQ multiplex PCR; TCRdb keeps only in-frame clonotypes and omits some of them. The sample comprises approximately 200,000 clones, 70% to 80% of which are singletons, and 4.4% rests with the top ten. The sample was PBMCs. The source is a woman aged 30 to 39 in good health and CMV-seropositive. Both conserved end residues are part of each CDR3. D genes are given only for firm matches. Size is stated for part of the rows, as once, few or many counts, or as a class when the clone is expanded.

TRBV7-2	TRBJ2-3	-	-	CASSLNGFTDTQYF	TGTGCCAGCAGCTTAAATGGCTTTACGGATACGCAGTATTTT
TRBV29-1	TRBJ1-1	-	-	CSVEDSEGSGGEAFF	TGCAGCGTTGAAGATTCGGAAGGGTCTGGAGGTGAAGCTTTCTTT
TRBV2	TRBJ2-3	-	-	CASSDRTGGADTQYF	TGTGCCAGCAGTGATCGAACAGGTGGGGCCGATACGCAGTATTTT
TRBV25-1	TRBJ2-7	-	-	CASSAPGILSYEQYF	TGTGCCAGCAGTGCGCCCGGGATTTTATCCTACGAGCAGTACTTC
TRBV6-5	TRBJ2-7	-	once	CASSSPGRTTPDEQYF	TGTGCCAGCAGTTCCCCCGGTCGGACAACCCCAGACGAGCAGTACTTC
TRBV5-4	TRBJ1-1	-	-	CASSVRNTEDTEAFF	TGTGCCAGCAGCGTCAGGAACACCGAAGACACTGAAGCTTTCTTT
TRBV2	TRBJ1-1	-	-	CASGAETTEAFF	TGTGCCAGCGGGGCAGAAACCACTGAAGCTTTCTTT
TRBV18	TRBJ1-1	TRBD1	-	CASSPPPGGPTEAFF	TGTGCCAGCTCACCACCTCCAGGGGGTCCCACTGAAGCTTTCTTT
TRBV7-6	TRBJ2-1	TRBD2	-	CASSLSGEVSSYNEQFF	TGTGCCAGCAGCTTAAGCGGGGAGGTTTCCTCCTACAATGAGCAGTTCTTC
TRBV6-5	TRBJ2-7	-	-	CASRRESSYEQYF	TGTGCCTCGCGACGGGAGAGCTCCTACGAGCAGTACTTC
TRBV7-2	TRBJ2-7	-	-	CASSEGVSPYEQYF	TGTGCCAGCTCCGAGGGGGTCAGCCCCTACGAGCAGTACTTC
TRBV18	TRBJ1-3	TRBD1	-	CASFRTGSSGNTIYF	TGTGCCAGCTTCCGGACAGGGTCCTCTGGAAACACCATATATTTT
TRBV19	TRBJ2-7	TRBD1	-	CASSPRQGPPYEQYF	TGTGCCAGTAGTCCCCGACAGGGACCCCCTTACGAGCAGTACTTC
TRBV19	TRBJ1-1	TRBD1	-	CASSPTGENTEAFF	TGTGCCAGTAGTCCGACAGGGGAAAACACTGAAGCTTTCTTT
TRBV6-5	TRBJ2-1	-	few	CASSYRAGDYNEQFF	TGTGCCAGCAGCTACCGAGCGGGCGACTACAATGAGCAGTTCTTC
TRBV27	TRBJ2-2	-	-	CASSLQGTGELFF	TGTGCCAGCAGTTTGCAGGGCACCGGGGAGCTGTTTTTT
TRBV29-1	TRBJ2-2	-	-	CSVVEGVTGELFF	TGCAGCGTTGTGGAAGGGGTCACCGGGGAGCTGTTTTTT
TRBV9	TRBJ2-3	-	-	CASSVVSGLTDTQYF	TGTGCCAGCAGCGTAGTAAGCGGACTAACAGATACGCAGTATTTT
TRBV6-5	TRBJ1-1	-	-	CASSLRVMNTEAFF	TGTGCCAGCAGCCTACGGGTGATGAACACTGAAGCTTTCTTT
TRBV7-6	TRBJ2-7	-	-	CASSSGPGTGTPRSYEQYF	TGTGCCAGCAGCTCAGGTCCAGGCACCGGGACTCCGCGATCATACGAGCAGTACTTC
TRBV10-3	TRBJ1-2	TRBD1	-	CATGRDRALGYTF	TGTGCCACTGGGAGGGACAGGGCCTTGGGCTACACCTTC
TRBV11-3	TRBJ2-1	-	-	CASSPAYNEQFF	TGTGCCAGCAGCCCGGCCTACAATGAGCAGTTCTTC
TRBV14	TRBJ1-2	TRBD1	once	CASSTPVTGDDRGNYGYTF	TGTGCCAGCAGCACCCCGGTGACAGGGGACGACCGGGGCAACTATGGCTACACCTTC
TRBV7-9	TRBJ1-3	-	-	CANNGQFSGNTIYF	TGTGCCAACAACGGACAGTTCTCTGGAAACACCATATATTTT
TRBV29-1	TRBJ2-7	TRBD2	-	CSVEDRSGSFYEQYF	TGCAGCGTTGAAGATCGAAGCGGGAGTTTCTACGAGCAGTACTTC
TRBV28	TRBJ1-5	-	-	CASNPIQGDSNQPQHF	TGTGCCAGCAACCCTATACAGGGAGATAGCAATCAGCCCCAGCATTTT
TRBV2	TRBJ1-5	-	-	CASSVRGLQPQHF	TGTGCCAGCAGTGTCAGGGGCCTTCAGCCCCAGCATTTT
TRBV15	TRBJ1-5	TRBD1	-	CATQGALGNQPQHF	TGTGCCACCCAGGGGGCCCTCGGCAATCAGCCCCAGCATTTT
TRBV6-6	TRBJ2-1	TRBD2	few	CASSRTSGGKQFF	TGTGCCAGCAGCCGGACTAGCGGGGGGAAGCAGTTCTTC